The 28 T cell receptor beta chains in this list originate from one sample, sequenced in a study of blood T cell repertoires in COVID-19. Sequencing used immunoSEQ multiplex PCR; TCRdb keeps in-frame clones, though not all of them. The data hold 45,000 to 65,000 clones, with approximately 80% observed a single time. The sample comprised peripheral blood. Every receptor here comes from a human donor in a cohort sampled during active COVID-19.

The chain is built from TRBV30 and TRBJ1-2; the D gene is possibly TRBD1 (5 bases). With 3 bases removed from V and 8 bases from J, the gap between germline ends came to 10 bases. The CDR3 is 11 amino acids. Germline CDR1 and CDR2: GTSNPN and SVGIG (reference sequence). The CDR3 loop is CAWSRVRGYTF. The CDR3 nucleotides are TGTGCCTGGAGCAGGGTGAGAGGCTACACCTTC. The entire variable domain, with the rest obtained from reference TRBV30 and TRBJ1-2, is as follows: SQTIHQWPATLVQPVGSPLSLECTVEGTSNPNLYWYRQAAGRGLQLLFYSVGIGQISSEVPQNLSASRPQDRQFILSSKKLLLSDSGFYLCAWSRVRGYTFGSGTRLTVV.

The chain carries TRBV27 and TRBJ1-6, with 7 positions matching TRBD1. The germline V gene encodes CDR1 MNHEY and CDR2 SMNVEV (reference sequence). With V trimmed by 6 bases and J by 7 bases, 12 bases remained unmatched. The CDR3 consists of 16 residues. The CDR3 loop reads CASRTRWDSWNSPLHF. CDR3 bases: TGTGCCAGCAGAACAAGATGGGACAGTTGGAATTCACCCCTCCACTTT.

The chain joins TRBV5-1 to TRBJ2-1; a weak D match, TRBD2 (6 bases). Per the germline V gene, CDR1 is SGHRS and CDR2 is YFSETQ. V lost 0 bases to trimming and J lost 6 bases, with 13 bases between them. The CDR3 has 15 amino acids. Written as DNA, the CDR3 is TGCGCCAGCAGCTTGGTTCTGGCGGGGAGCAATGAGCAGTTCTTC. Residues: CASSLVLAGSNEQFF.

V gene TRBV12-5 combines with J gene TRBJ1-1; 7 bases align to TRBD1. The CDR3 contains 14 residues. Germline trimming cut 7 bases from V and 7 bases from J; bases unmatched to any gene: 12. Germline V CDR1 and CDR2: LGHNT, FRNRAP. The CDR3 spells CASALPGQIDEAFF. The CDR3 nucleotides are TGTGCTAGTGCTCTTCCGGGACAGATTGATGAAGCTTTCTTT.

For the CDR3, the DNA is TGCGCCAGCAGGACCGGGACAAATTACGAGCAGTACTTC. It translates to CASRTGTNYEQYF. The rearrangement uses TRBV5-1 and TRBJ2-7, with a possible D match to TRBD1 (6 bases). The CDR3 runs 13 residues. Germline CDR1 and CDR2: SGHRS and YFSETQ. The ends were cut back, 5 bases at V and 4 bases at J, with 13 bases in the middle.

The chain is built from TRBV10-3 and TRBJ1-1, with a possible D match to TRBD1 (6 bases). This CDR3 contains 13 residues. Germline V gene sequence: CDR1 ENHRY, CDR2 SYGVKD. The germline V and J ends were trimmed by 10 bases and 0 bases, with 12 bases remaining between them. As DNA, the CDR3 is TGTGCCACCGGGGGGGGGCTGAACACTGAAGCTTTCTTT. The encoded protein is CATGGGLNTEAFF.

The chain recombines TRBV10-3 with TRBJ2-1, with 9 bases that match TRBD2. Germline loops: CDR1 ENHRY, CDR2 SYGVKD. This CDR3 is built from 12 residues. J gave up 9 bases and V 6 bases, and 3 bases lay outside the gene matches. CDR3 protein: CAIRRGGFEQFF. The CDR3, as DNA: TGTGCCATCAGGCGGGGGGGGTTTGAGCAGTTCTTC.

The J gene is TRBJ1-1, the V gene TRBV11-2, with D unresolved. The germline V gene encodes CDR1 SGHAT and CDR2 FQNNGV. The V end lost 0 bases, the J end lost 5 bases, and 10 bases lay between the germline ends. The CDR3 extends over 14 amino acids. CDR3 sequence reads: CASSLDSGWTEAFF. The CDR3 DNA follows: TGTGCCAGCAGCTTAGATTCCGGGTGGACTGAAGCTTTCTTT.

The chain recombines TRBV30 with TRBJ2-3; D gene unclear. Looked up from germline, CDR1 is GTSNPN and CDR2 is SVGIG (reference sequence). This CDR3 has 12 residues. V gave up 8 bases and J gave up 6 bases, with 15 bases separating them. The CDR3 DNA reads TGTGCCACCAAAAGGATCGGGGATACGCAGTATTTT. Amino acid sequence: CATKRIGDTQYF. Together with reference TRBV30 and TRBJ2-3, the CDR3 gives the full variable domain: SQTIHQWPATLVQPVGSPLSLECTVEGTSNPNLYWYRQAAGRGLQLLFYSVGIGQISSEVPQNLSASRPQDRQFILSSKKLLLSDSGFYLCATKRIGDTQYFGPGTRLTVL.

This clone was recorded a few times. The chain is built from TRBV5-1 and TRBJ2-2, with 8 bases identical to TRBD1. This CDR3 contains 16 residues. Germline V gene data show CDR1 as SGHRS and CDR2 as YFSETQ. V lost 4 bases and J lost 5; bases outside the gene matches: 10. The CDR3 protein is CASSPRTGTGTGELFF. In nucleotides, the CDR3 is TGCGCCAGCAGCCCTCGGACAGGGACCGGTACCGGGGAGCTGTTTTTT.

The chain employs TRBV3-1 (or the pseudogene TRBV3-2) and TRBJ1-5; the match to TRBD1 covers 10 bases. The germline CDR1 and CDR2 sequences are LGHDT and YNNKEL (reference sequence). The V gene end was trimmed by 0 bases and the J gene end by 7 bases; junction bases not matched to a gene: 6. The CDR3 is 16 amino acids. CDR3 in amino acids: CASSQDRTGGYQPQHF. As DNA, the CDR3 is TGTGCCAGCAGCCAAGACCGGACAGGGGGTTACCAGCCCCAGCATTTT.

The chain couples TRBV6-5 to TRBJ2-7; D ambiguous. V lost 6 bases to trimming and J lost 1 base, with 7 bases between them. Per the germline V gene, CDR1 is MNHEY and CDR2 is SVGAGI. This CDR3 is built from 12 residues. The CDR3 spells CASSTRSYEQYF. Written as DNA, the CDR3 is TGTGCCAGCAGCACCCGGTCCTACGAGCAGTACTTC.

The chain recombines TRBV19 with TRBJ1-5, with 7 bases fitting TRBD1. Unmatched junction bases numbered 9, after V lost 4 bases and J lost 3 bases. Germline V gene data show CDR1 as LNHDA and CDR2 as SQIVND (reference sequence). The CDR3 contains 16 residues. The CDR3 protein is CASSNTGQILNQPQHF. CDR3 nucleotide sequence: TGTGCCAGTAGTAACACGGGACAGATACTCAATCAGCCCCAGCATTTT.

This clone was recorded a few times. The rearrangement uses TRBV19 and TRBJ1-5, with D perhaps matching TRBD1 (5 bases). Trimming pared 5 bases from V and 2 bases from J, leaving 13 bases between. The CDR3 consists of 15 residues. Germline V gene sequence: CDR1 LNHDA, CDR2 SQIVND (reference sequence). The CDR3 is CASSWGLGGNQPQHF. For the CDR3, the DNA is TGTGCCAGTAGTTGGGGACTGGGCGGCAATCAGCCCCAGCATTTT.

The chain employs TRBV30 and TRBJ1-6; TRBD1 might be the D (5 bases). Looked up from germline, CDR1 is GTSNPN and CDR2 is SVGIG (reference sequence). The CDR3 contains 14 residues. Trimming removed 3 bases at V and 4 bases at J, with 10 bases between. Here the CDR3 DNA reads TGTGCCTGGAGAGATGGGGGGTATAATTCACCCCTCCACTTT. Translated, it gives CAWRDGGYNSPLHF.

This clone was seen only once. The rearrangement uses TRBV27 and TRBJ1-2; 7 positions match TRBD1. Germline lookup yields CDR1 MNHEY and CDR2 SMNVEV (reference sequence). This CDR3 has 14 residues. Trimming took 5 bases from V and 0 from J; bases not matched to a gene: 3. The DNA for the CDR3 is TGTGCCAGCAGTCTCGGGACAGCTAACTATGGCTACACCTTC. Its translation is CASSLGTANYGYTF.

Notes on this clone: At one of its ends the junction is not consistent with the germline gene, which may arise from a read error. V gene TRBV7-8 combines with J gene TRBJ1-2, with a possible D match to TRBD1 (5 bases). Germline V gene sequence: CDR1 SGHVS, CDR2 FQNEAQ. This CDR3 contains 12 residues. The CDR3 reads CASSLAGEGRRF. CDR3 sequence (DNA): TGTGCCAGCAGCTTAGCGGGGGAGGGTAGACGCTTC.

The chain links TRBV6-6 to TRBJ2-3, with D unclear. Trimming pared 6 bases from V and 1 base from J, leaving 17 bases between. The length of the CDR3 is 16 residues. Per the germline V gene, CDR1 is MNHNY and CDR2 is SVGAGI (reference sequence). The CDR3 coding sequence is TGTGCCAGCAGCCCTTTGGGCCTTTCCGGCACAGATACGCAGTATTTT. It translates to CASSPLGLSGTDTQYF.

The chain joins TRBV5-1 to TRBJ2-7, with a weak D call TRBD1 (5 bases). Germline values: CDR1 SGHRS, CDR2 YFSETQ. V gave up 0 bases and J gave up 3 bases, with 10 bases separating them. The CDR3 loop spans 14 amino acids. This chain's CDR3 is CASSLALDSYEQYF. DNA of the CDR3: TGCGCCAGCAGCTTGGCGCTTGACAGCTACGAGCAGTACTTC.

The V gene is TRBV12-3 or TRBV12-4, the J gene TRBJ1-2; weak D call: TRBD1 (5 bases). The CDR3 covers 13 residues. Trimming removed 5 bases from V and 10 bases from J, with 17 bases in between. The CDR3 DNA reads TGTGCCAGCAGTCTACTCGCGGGGGAGGACTACACCTTC. Protein product: CASSLLAGEDYTF.

The chain joins TRBV5-6 to TRBJ2-5; D gene ambiguous. Trimming pared 5 bases from V and 5 bases from J, leaving 19 bases between. The germline CDR1 and CDR2 sequences are SGHDT and YYEEEE. The CDR3 is made up of 15 amino acids. The CDR3, as DNA: TGTGCCAGCAGGCGAAGCGATCCGTTTCGGGAGACCCAGTACTTC. Protein sequence: CASRRSDPFRETQYF. Full variable domain (rest looked up from reference TRBV5-6 and TRBJ2-5): DAGVTQSPTHLIKTRGQQVTLRCSPKSGHDTVSWYQQALGQGPQFIFQYYEEEERQRGNFPDRFSGHQFPNYSSELNVNALLLGDSALYLCASRRSDPFRETQYFGPGTRLLVL.

This sequence joins TRBV11-2 and TRBJ2-7; a possible D gene is TRBD1 (6 bases). Germline V gene data show CDR1 as SGHAT and CDR2 as FQNNGV. CDR3 length equals 13 residues. The germline V and J ends were trimmed by 5 bases and 3 bases, with 11 bases remaining between them. CDR3 in amino acids: CASSRDTDYEQYF. CDR3 sequence (DNA): TGTGCCAGCAGCCGGGACACCGACTACGAGCAGTACTTC.

The rearrangement uses TRBV2 and TRBJ2-6; D is undetermined. Germline V gene sequence: CDR1 SNHLY, CDR2 FYNNEI. The CDR3 contains 17 residues. V lost 2 bases, J lost 0 bases, and 11 bases lay in between. CDR3: CASSEQVFFSGANVLTF. The CDR3 bases are TGTGCCAGCAGTGAACAGGTTTTCTTCTCTGGGGCCAACGTCCTGACTTTC.

The V gene is TRBV11-3, the J gene TRBJ1-2; TRBD1 aligns across 7 bases. With V trimmed by 5 bases and J by 2 bases, 5 bases remained unmatched. Per germline, CDR1 SGHNT and CDR2 YENEEA. The CDR3 spans 14 residues. CDR3: CASSLMGQNYGYTF. The DNA for the CDR3 is TGTGCCAGCAGCCTAATGGGACAGAACTATGGCTACACCTTC.

The gene calls are TRBV20-1 and TRBJ2-1, with 9 bases identical to TRBD2. CDR1 and CDR2 (germline): DFQATT, SNEGSKA (reference sequence). Trimming cost V 3 bases and J 10 bases; bases outside gene matches: 13. The CDR3 loop spans 15 amino acids. CDR3 amino acids: CSASPREGLVKEQFF. As DNA, the CDR3 is TGCAGTGCTAGTCCGCGGGAGGGCCTCGTCAAGGAGCAGTTCTTC.

J is TRBJ1-3 and V is TRBV3-1 (or the pseudogene TRBV3-2); D not certain. Per germline, CDR1 LGHDT and CDR2 YNNKEL (reference sequence). This CDR3 region has 16 residues. V was clipped by 0 bases and J by 0 bases, with 9 bases between them. The CDR3 spells CASSQDPLGSGNTIYF. CDR3 DNA sequence: TGTGCCAGCAGCCAAGATCCACTTGGCTCTGGAAACACCATATATTTT.

Only one count was recorded for this clone. V is TRBV20-1 and J is TRBJ2-1; D uncertain. The CDR3 is 14 amino acids. The V end lost 3 bases, the J end lost 4 bases, and 13 bases lay between the germline ends. Germline CDR1 is DFQATT and CDR2 is SNEGSKA (reference sequence). In nucleotides, the CDR3 is TGCAGTGCTAGTGTTCAGTCCCAATACAATGAGCAGTTCTTC. Its protein product is CSASVQSQYNEQFF.

The gene calls are TRBV28 and TRBJ2-3; TRBD1 agrees at 7 bases. V trimming: 6 bases; J trimming: 0 bases; junction bases outside the gene matches: 6. Germline CDR1 and CDR2: MDHEN and SYDVKM. The CDR3 has 15 amino acids. The CDR3 region is CASRDPGQSTDTQYF. CDR3 coding DNA: TGTGCCAGCAGGGATCCGGGACAGAGCACAGATACGCAGTATTTT.